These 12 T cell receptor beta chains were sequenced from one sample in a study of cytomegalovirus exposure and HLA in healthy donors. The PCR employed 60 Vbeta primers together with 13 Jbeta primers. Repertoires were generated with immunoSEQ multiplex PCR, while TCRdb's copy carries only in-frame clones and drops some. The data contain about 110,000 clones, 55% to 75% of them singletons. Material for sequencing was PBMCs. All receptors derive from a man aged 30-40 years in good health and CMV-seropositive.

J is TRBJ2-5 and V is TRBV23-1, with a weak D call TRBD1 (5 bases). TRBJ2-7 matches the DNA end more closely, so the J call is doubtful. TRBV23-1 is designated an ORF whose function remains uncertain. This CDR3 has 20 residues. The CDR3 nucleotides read TGCGCCAGCAGTCAATCGAAGACAGAACCTACCCCCCTCAGCTCCTACGAGCAGTACTTC. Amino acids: CASSQSKTEPTPLSSYEQYF.

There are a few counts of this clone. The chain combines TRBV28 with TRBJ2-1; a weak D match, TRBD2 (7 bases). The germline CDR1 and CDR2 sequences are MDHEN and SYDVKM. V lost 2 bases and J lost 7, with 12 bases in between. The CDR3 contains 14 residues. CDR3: CASSLGGRGNEQFF. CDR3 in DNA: TGTGCCAGCAGTTTAGGAGGGAGGGGGAATGAGCAGTTCTTC.

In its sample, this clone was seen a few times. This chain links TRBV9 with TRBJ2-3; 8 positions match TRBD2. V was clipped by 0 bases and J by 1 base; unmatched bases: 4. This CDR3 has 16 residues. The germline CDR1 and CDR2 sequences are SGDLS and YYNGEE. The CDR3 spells CASSVGAGGRTDTQYF. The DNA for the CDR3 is TGTGCCAGCAGCGTAGGGGCGGGGGGCCGCACAGATACGCAGTATTTT.

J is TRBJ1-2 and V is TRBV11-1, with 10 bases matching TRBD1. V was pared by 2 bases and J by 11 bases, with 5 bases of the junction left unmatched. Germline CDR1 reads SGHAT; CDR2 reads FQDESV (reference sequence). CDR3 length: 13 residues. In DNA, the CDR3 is TGTGCCAGCAGCTTACAGGACAGGGGGACGTACACCTTC. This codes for CASSLQDRGTYTF.

The CDR3 here is CASGLVIGLGGSYTEAFF. The CDR3 bases are TGTGCTAGTGGTTTGGTAATCGGCCTCGGGGGATCTTACACTGAAGCTTTCTTT. This chain uses TRBV12-5 with TRBJ1-1; TRBD1 might be the D (5 bases). This CDR3 spans 18 amino acids. Germline CDR1 LGHNT, CDR2 FRNRAP. V lost 0 bases and J 3 bases, leaving 20 bases between the germline ends.

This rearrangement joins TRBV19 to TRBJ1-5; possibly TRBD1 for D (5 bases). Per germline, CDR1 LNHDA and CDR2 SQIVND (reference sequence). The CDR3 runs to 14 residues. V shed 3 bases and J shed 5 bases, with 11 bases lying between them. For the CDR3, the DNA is TGTGCCAGTAGTATCCAGACAGTTTATCAGCCCCAGCATTTT. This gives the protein CASSIQTVYQPQHF. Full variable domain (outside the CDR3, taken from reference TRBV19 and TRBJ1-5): DGGITQSPKYLFRKEGQNVTLSCEQNLNHDAMYWYRQDPGQGLRLIYYSQIVNDFQKGDIAEGYSVSREKKESFPLTVTSAQKNPTAFYLCASSIQTVYQPQHFGDGTRLSIL.

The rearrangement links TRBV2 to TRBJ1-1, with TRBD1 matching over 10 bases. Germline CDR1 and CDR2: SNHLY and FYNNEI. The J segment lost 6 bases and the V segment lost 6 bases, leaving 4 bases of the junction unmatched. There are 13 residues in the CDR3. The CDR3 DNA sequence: TGTGCCAGCAGGAGGGACAGGGGCGCTGAAGCTTTCTTT. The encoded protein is CASRRDRGAEAFF.

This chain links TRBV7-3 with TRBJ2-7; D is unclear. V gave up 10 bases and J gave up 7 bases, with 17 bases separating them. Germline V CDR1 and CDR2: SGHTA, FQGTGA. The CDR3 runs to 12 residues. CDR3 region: CATSQVFREQYF. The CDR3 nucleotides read TGTGCCACTTCCCAGGTATTTCGGGAGCAGTACTTC.

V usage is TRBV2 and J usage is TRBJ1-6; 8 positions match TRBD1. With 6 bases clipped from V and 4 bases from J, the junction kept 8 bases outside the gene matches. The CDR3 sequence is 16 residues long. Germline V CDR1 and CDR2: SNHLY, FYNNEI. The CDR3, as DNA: TGTGCCAGCAGGAACGACAGGGGAATTTATAATTCACCCCTCCACTTT. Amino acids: CASRNDRGIYNSPLHF.

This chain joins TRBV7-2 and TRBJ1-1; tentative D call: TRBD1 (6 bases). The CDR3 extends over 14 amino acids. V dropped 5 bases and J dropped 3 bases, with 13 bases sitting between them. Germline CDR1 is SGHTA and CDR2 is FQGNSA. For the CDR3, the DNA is TGTGCCAGCAGCCTTAGGTCAGGGGACACTGAAGCTTTCTTT. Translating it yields CASSLRSGDTEAFF.

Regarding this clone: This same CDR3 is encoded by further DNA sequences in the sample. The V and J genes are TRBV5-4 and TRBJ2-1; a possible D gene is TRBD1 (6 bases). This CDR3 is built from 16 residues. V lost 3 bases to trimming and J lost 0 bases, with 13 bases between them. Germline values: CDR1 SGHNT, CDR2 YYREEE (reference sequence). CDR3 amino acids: CASSSDRTFSYNEQFF. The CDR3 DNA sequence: TGTGCCAGCAGCTCTGACAGGACTTTCTCCTACAATGAGCAGTTCTTC.

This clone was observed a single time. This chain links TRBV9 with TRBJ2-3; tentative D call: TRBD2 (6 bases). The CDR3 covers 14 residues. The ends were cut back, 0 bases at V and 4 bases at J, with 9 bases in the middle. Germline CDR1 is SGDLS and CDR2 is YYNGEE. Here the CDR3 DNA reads TGTGCCAGCAGCGTAGTGCGGGACCCAGATACGCAGTATTTT. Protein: CASSVVRDPDTQYF.